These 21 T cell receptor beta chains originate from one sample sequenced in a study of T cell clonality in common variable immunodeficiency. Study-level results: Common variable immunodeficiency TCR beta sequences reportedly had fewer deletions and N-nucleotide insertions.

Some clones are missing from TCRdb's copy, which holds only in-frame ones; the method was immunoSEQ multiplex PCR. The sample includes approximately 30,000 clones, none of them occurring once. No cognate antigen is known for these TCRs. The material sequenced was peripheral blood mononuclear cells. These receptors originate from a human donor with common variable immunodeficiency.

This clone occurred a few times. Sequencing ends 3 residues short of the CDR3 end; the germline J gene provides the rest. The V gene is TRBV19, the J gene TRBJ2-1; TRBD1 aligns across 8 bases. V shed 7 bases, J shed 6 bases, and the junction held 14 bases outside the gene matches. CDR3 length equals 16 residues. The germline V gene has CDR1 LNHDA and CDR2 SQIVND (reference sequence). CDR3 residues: CASNSGGRGVSNEQFF. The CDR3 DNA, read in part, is TGTGCCAGTAATTCAGGGGGCAGGGGCGTATCCAATGAG.

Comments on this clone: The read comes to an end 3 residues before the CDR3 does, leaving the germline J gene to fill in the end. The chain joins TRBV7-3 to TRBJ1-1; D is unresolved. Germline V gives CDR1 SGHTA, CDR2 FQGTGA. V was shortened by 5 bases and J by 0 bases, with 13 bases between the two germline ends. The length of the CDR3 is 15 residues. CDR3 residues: CASSAAGSLNTEAFF. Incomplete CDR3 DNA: TGTGCCAGCAGCGCAGCAGGATCTTTGAACACTGAA.

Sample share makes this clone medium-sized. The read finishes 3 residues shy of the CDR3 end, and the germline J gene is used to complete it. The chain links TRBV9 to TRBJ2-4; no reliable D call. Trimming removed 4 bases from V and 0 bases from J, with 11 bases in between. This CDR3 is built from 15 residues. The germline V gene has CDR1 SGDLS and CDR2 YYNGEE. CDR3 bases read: TGTGCCAGCAGCTCCCCTAGAATAGCCAAAAACATT. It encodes CASSSPRIAKNI. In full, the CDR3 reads CASSSPRIAKNIQYF.

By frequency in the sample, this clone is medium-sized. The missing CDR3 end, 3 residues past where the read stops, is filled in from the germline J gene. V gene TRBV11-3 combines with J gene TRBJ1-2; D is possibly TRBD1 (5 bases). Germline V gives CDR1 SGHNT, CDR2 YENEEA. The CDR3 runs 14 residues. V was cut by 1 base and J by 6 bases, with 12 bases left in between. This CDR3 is CASSLGRVRDGYTF. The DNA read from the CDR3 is TGTGCCAGCAGCTTAGGCAGGGTTCGAGATGGC.

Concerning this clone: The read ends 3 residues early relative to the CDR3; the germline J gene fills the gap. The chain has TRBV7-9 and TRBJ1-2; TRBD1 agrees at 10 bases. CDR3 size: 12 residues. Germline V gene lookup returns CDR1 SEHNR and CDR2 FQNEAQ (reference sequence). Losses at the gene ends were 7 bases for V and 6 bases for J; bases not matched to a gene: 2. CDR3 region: CASTGQGDGYTF. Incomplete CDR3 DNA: TGTGCCAGCACAGGACAGGGGGATGGC.

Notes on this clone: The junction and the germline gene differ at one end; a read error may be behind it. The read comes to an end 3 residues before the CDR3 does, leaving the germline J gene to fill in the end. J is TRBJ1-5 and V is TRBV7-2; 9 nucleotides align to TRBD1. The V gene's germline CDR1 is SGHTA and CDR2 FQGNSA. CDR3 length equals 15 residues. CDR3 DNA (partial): TGTGCCAGCAGCCTTGACAGGGGGGGCAAGCAGCCC. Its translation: CASSLDRGGKQP. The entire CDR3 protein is CASSLDRGGKQPQHF.

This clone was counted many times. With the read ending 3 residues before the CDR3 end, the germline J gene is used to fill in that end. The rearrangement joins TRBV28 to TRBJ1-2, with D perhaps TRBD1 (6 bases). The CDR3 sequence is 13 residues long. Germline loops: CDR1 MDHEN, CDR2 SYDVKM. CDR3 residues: CASSFGGDRGYTF. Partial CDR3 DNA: TGTGCCAGCAGTTTCGGAGGCGACAGGGGC.

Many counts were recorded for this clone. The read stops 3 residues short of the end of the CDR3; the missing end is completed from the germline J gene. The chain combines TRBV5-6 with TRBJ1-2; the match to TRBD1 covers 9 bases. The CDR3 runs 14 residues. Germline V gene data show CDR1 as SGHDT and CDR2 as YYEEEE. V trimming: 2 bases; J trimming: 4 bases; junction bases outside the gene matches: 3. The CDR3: CASSLADRGYGYTF. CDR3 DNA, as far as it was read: TGTGCCAGCAGCTTAGCGGACAGGGGCTATGGC. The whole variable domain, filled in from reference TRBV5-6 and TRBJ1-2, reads DAGVTQSPTHLIKTRGQQVTLRCSPKSGHDTVSWYQQALGQGPQFIFQYYEEEERQRGNFPDRFSGHQFPNYSSELNVNALLLGDSALYLCASSLADRGYGYTFGSGTRLTVV.

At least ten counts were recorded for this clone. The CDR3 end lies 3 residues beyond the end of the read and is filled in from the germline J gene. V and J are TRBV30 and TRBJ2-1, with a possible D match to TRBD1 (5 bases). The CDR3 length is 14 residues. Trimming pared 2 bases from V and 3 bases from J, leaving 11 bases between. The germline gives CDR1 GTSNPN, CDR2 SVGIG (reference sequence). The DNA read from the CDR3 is TGTGCCTGGAGTCCAGGAACAGGCTACAATGAG. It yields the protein CAWSPGTGYNE. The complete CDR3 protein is CAWSPGTGYNEQFF. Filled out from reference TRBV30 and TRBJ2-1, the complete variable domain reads SQTIHQWPATLVQPVGSPLSLECTVEGTSNPNLYWYRQAAGRGLQLLFYSVGIGQISSEVPQNLSASRPQDRQFILSSKKLLLSDSGFYLCAWSPGTGYNEQFFGPGTRLTVL.

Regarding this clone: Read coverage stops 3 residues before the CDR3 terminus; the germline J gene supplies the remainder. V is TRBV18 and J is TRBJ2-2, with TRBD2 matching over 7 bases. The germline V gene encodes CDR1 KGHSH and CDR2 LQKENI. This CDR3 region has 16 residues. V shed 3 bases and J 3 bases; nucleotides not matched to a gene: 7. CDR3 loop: CASSPQPSGDTGELFF. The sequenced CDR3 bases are TGTGCCAGCTCACCCCAGCCTAGCGGTGACACCGGGGAG.

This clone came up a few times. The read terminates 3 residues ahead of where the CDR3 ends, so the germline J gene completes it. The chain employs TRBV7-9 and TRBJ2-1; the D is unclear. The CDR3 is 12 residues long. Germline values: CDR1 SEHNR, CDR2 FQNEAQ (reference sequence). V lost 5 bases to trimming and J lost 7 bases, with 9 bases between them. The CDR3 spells CASSPVRNEQFF. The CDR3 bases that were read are TGTGCCAGCAGCCCCGTCAGGAATGAG.

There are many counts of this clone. CDR3 in amino acids: CASSIDRGGQGTGNTIYF. The CDR3 DNA, read in part, is TGTGCCAGTAGTATAGATCGAGGGGGACAGGGCACTGGAAACACC. The chain recombines TRBV19 with TRBJ1-3, with 9 bases matching TRBD1. The CDR3 is cut off 3 residues early in the read; its end comes from the germline J gene. In germline, CDR1 is LNHDA, CDR2 SQIVND (reference sequence). The CDR3 loop spans 18 amino acids. After removal of 0 bases from V and 2 bases from J, the junction contained 8 bases not matched to a gene.

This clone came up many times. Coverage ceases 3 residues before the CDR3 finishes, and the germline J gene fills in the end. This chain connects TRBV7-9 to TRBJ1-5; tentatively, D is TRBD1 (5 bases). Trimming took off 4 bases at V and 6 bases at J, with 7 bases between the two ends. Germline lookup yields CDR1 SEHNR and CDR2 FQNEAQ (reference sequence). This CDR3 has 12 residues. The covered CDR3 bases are TGTGCCAGCAGCTCGGGGGGTCAGCCC. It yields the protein CASSSGGQP. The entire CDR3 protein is CASSSGGQPQHF.

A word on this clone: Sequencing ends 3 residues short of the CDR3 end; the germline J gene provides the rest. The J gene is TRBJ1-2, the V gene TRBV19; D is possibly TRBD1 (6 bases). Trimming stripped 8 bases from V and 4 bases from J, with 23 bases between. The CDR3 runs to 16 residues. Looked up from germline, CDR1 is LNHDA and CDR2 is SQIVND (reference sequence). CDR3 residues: CASEMVQGKIAYGYTF. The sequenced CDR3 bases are TGTGCCAGTGAAATGGTACAGGGCAAGATCGCCTATGGC.

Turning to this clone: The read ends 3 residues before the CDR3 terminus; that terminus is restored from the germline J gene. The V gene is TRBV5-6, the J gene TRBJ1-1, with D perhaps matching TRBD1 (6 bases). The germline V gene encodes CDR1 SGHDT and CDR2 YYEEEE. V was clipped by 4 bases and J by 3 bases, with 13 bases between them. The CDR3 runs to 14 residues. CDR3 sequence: CASSPSPGDTEAFF. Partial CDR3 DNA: TGTGCCAGCAGCCCCTCCCCAGGGGACACTGAA.

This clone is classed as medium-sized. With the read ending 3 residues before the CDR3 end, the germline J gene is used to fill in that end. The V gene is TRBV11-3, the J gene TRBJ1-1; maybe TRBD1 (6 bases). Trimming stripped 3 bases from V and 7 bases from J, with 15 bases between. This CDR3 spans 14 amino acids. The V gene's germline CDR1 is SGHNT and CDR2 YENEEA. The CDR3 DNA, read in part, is TGTGCCAGCAGCTTGACAGGTGGACGCGGTGAA. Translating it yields CASSLTGGRGE. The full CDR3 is CASSLTGGRGEAFF.

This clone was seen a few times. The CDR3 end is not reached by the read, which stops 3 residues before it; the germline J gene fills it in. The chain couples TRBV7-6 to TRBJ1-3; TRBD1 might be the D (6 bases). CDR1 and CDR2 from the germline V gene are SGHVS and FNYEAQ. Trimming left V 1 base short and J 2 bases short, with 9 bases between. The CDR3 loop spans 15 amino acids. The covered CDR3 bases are TGTGCCAGCAGCTTAGGGCCAGGGGCTGGAAACACC. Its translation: CASSLGPGAGNT. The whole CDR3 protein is CASSLGPGAGNTIYF.

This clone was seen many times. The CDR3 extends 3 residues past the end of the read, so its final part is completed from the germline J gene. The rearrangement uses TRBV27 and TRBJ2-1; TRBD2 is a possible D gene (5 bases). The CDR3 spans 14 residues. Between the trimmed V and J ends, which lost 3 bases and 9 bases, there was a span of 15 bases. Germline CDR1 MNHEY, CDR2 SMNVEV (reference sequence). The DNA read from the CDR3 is TGTGCCAGCAGTTTGGGTTCAGGAGGTGGTGAG. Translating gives CASSLGSGGGE. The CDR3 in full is CASSLGSGGGEQFF.

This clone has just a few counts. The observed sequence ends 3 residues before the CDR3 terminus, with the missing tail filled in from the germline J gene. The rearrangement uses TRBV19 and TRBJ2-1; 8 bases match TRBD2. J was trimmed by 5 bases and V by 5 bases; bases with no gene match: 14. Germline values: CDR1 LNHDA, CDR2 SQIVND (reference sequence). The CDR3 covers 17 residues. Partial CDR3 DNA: TGTGCCAGTAGTTCCCCTTGGAGCGGGAGCGGCAACAATGAG. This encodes CASSSPWSGSGNNE. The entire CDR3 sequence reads CASSSPWSGSGNNEQFF.

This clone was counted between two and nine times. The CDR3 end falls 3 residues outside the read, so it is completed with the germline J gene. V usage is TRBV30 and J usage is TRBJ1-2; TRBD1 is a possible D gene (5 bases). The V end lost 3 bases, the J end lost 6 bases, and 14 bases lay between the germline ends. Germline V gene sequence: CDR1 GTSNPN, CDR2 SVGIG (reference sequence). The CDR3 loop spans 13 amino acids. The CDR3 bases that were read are TGTGCCTGGAGCGAAGGACAAGCTAATGGC. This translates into CAWSEGQANG. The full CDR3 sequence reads CAWSEGQANGYTF.

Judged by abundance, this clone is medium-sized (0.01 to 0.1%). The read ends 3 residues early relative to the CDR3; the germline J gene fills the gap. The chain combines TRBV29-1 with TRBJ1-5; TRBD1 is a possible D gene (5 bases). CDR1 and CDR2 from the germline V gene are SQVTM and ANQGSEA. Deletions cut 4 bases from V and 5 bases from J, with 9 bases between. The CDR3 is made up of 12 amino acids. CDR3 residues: CSVGQGDQPQHF. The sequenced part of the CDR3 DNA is TGCAGCGTTGGGCAGGGCGATCAGCCC.